This TCR beta chain came from a study of radiotherapy plus CTLA-4 blockade in lung cancer. There are 16 residues in the CDR3. Losses at the gene ends were 0 bases for V and 4 bases for J; bases not matched to a gene: 2. CDR1 MNHNY and CDR2 SVGAGI come from the germline V gene (reference sequence). People whose metastatic non-small-cell lung cancer was chemo-refractory got focal radiation along with CTLA-4 blockade by ipilimumab. TCRdb's table, derived via immunoSEQ multiplex PCR, lists solely in-frame clones and lacks some. The data hold tens of thousands of clones, with roughly 86% observed a single time.

This TCR was recovered from a human donor with non-small cell lung cancer whose response to radiotherapy plus ipilimumab could not be evaluated. The specimen was peripheral blood, collected from a patient treated with radiotherapy plus ipilimumab. The chain combines TRBV6-6 with TRBJ2-7; TRBD2 matches 14 bases. The CDR3 sequence: CASSYSGTSGSYEQYF. The DNA for the CDR3 is TGTGCCAGCAGTTACTCCGGGACTAGCGGGAGTTACGAGCAGTACTTC.